This record looks at one T cell receptor beta chain sequence and its context. The sample originates from a study of blood T cell repertoires in COVID-19. The method was immunoSEQ multiplex PCR; TCRdb's version includes in-frame clones alone and lacks a portion of them. The sample contains around 320,000 clones, roughly 89% of which appear only once. The CDR3 extends over 17 amino acids. The germline V gene has CDR1 SEHNR and CDR2 FQNEAQ (reference sequence). V was pared by 4 bases and J by 4 bases, with 14 bases of the junction left unmatched. Cohorts were determined from participant-reported clinical history.

The origin of this receptor is a woman aged 50 to 60 who had been exposed to COVID-19. The sequenced sample was PBMCs or T cells enriched from blood (not recorded which). This chain joins TRBV7-9 and TRBJ1-2; the match to TRBD1 covers 8 bases. This CDR3 reads CASSSQTGEGVGYGYTF. CDR3 nucleotides: TGTGCCAGCAGCTCTCAGACAGGGGAGGGAGTGGGCTATGGCTACACCTTC. Combining the CDR3 with reference TRBV7-9 and TRBJ1-2 gives the whole variable domain DTGVSQNPRHKITKRGQNVTFRCDPISEHNRLYWYRQTLGQGPEFLTYFQNEAQLEKSRLLSDRFSAERPKGSFSTLEIQRTEQGDSAMYLCASSSQTGEGVGYGYTFGSGTRLTVV.